This T cell receptor (beta chain) was recorded in a study of T cell changes during pregnancy in multiple sclerosis (dated by TCRdb to 2018 to 2020). A note on the overall study: The study examined how the T cell repertoire changed over the course of pregnancy in women with multiple sclerosis.

About this clone itself: Its binding antigen is unknown. Base-call qualities are not available, and no considerably larger clone is one nucleotide away.

Including cysteine and phenylalanine, the CDR3 has 18 amino acids. The read is trimmed to its CDR3 DNA, 54 bases read in frame from base 1. V loses 4 bases of germline sequence and J loses 8 bases, and the interval between the two ends is 27 bases. The germline V gene supplies CDR1 SGHTA and CDR2 FQGNSA. Libraries were prepared through the immunoSEQ multiplex PCR assay. TCRdb obtained this table from immuneACCESS and retained in-frame rearrangements with V and J assigned. These tables miss some clones; where compared with another copy, unresolved V genes account for less than half of the shortfall, and the remainder is unexplained. This sample lists tens of thousands of clones; approximately 90% were detected once. Clones ranked in the top ten supply 1.8% of the sample.

Here the chain combines TRBV7-2 and TRBJ2-1; D gene: possibly TRBD1, on 5 matching bases. The sequence was collected from a female donor with multiple sclerosis, enrolled in a pregnancy study. The specimen comprised peripheral blood, sampled after pregnancy. The encoded CDR3 is CASSSRSGKAFRRDEQFF. The nucleotides read TGTGCCAGCAGCTCCCGCTCAGGGAAGGCGTTTCGCCGCGATGAGCAGTTCTTC.